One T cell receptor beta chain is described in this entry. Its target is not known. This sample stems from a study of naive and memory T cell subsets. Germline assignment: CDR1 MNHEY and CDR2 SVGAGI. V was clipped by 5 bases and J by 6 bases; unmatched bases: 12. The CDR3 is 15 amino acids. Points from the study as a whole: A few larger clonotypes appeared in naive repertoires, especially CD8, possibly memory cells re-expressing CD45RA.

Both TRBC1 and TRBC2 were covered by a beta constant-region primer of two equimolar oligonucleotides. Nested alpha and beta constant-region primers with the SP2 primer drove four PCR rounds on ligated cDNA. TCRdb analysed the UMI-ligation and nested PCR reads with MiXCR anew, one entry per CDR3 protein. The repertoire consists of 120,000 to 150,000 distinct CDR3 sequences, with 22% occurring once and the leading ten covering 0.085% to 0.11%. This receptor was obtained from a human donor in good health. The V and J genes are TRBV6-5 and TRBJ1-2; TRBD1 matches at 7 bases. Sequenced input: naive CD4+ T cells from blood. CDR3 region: CASSARDRAANGYTF. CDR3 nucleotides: TGTGCCAGCAGTGCTCGCGACAGGGCAGCGAATGGCTACACCTTC.